What follows describes a single T cell receptor (beta chain). The source of the sample is a study of monozygotic twins with inflammatory bowel disease. TCRdb reprocessed the 5' RACE reads and keeps a single row for each CDR3 protein, giving no DNA. Its listing shows 200,000 to 250,000 distinct CDR3 sequences. The germline CDR1 and CDR2 sequences are SGHNT and YYREEE (reference sequence). This CDR3 spans 15 amino acids. Material for sequencing was blood. The receptor was derived from a human donor with ulcerative colitis or Crohn's disease, or a healthy co-twin of an affected twin (not recorded which). V is TRBV5-4 and J is TRBJ2-2. Here the CDR3 reads CASSFGQARTGELFF.